This T cell receptor (beta chain) came from a study of patients and donors after allogeneic stem cell transplantation. One entry per CDR3 protein, called by TCRdb with MiXCR from the RT-PCR reads. The data contain 150,000 or so distinct CDR3 sequences, nearly 25% of them singletons. In its sample, this clonotype was seen many times. J lost 4 bases, V lost 5 bases, and 4 bases had no gene match. Germline-derived CDR1 and CDR2 are SQVTM and ANQGSEA. This CDR3 is built from 12 residues. Material for sequencing was blood, either unsorted or a sorted T cell fraction (not recorded which). The clonotype was recovered from a human donor who was either an allogeneic HSCT recipient or a stem cell or donor lymphocyte infusion donor (not recorded which). It is not recorded whose cells these are; they may come from a transplant donor. This chain connects TRBV29-1 to TRBJ1-2; 7 nucleotides line up with TRBD1. CDR3 protein: CSVSGQLYGYTF. In nucleotides, the CDR3 is TGCAGCGTTTCGGGACAGCTCTATGGCTACACCTTC.